One and the same sample provided the 14 T cell receptor beta chains below, sequenced in a study of blood T cell repertoires in COVID-19. Measured with immunoSEQ multiplex PCR; TCRdb has only the in-frame clones, and not every one. Here the sample spans around 300,000 clones, about nine tenths being singletons. The sample taken for sequencing was peripheral blood. Source of these receptors: a man aged 50-60 years with acute or convalescent COVID-19.

The chain recombines TRBV7-9 with TRBJ1-2; D ambiguous. V shed 4 bases and J shed 5 bases, with 5 bases lying between them. The CDR3 covers 11 residues. Per the germline V gene, CDR1 is SEHNR and CDR2 is FQNEAQ (reference sequence). The CDR3 protein is CASSSQYGYTF. The CDR3 bases are TGTGCCAGCAGCTCACAATATGGCTACACCTTC.

The chain has TRBV30 and TRBJ2-7, with D uncertain. The CDR3 extends over 12 amino acids. Trimming took 2 bases from V and 3 from J, leaving 8 bases between them. From germline, CDR1 is GTSNPN and CDR2 SVGIG (reference sequence). In nucleotides, the CDR3 is TGTGCCTGGAGTCGGGTCAGCTACGAGCAGTACTTC. As protein: CAWSRVSYEQYF. The full variable domain, completed using reference TRBV30 and TRBJ2-7, is SQTIHQWPATLVQPVGSPLSLECTVEGTSNPNLYWYRQAAGRGLQLLFYSVGIGQISSEVPQNLSASRPQDRQFILSSKKLLLSDSGFYLCAWSRVSYEQYFGPGTRLTVT.

The CDR3 here is CASSLGDGEFTDTQYF. The CDR3 DNA sequence: TGTGCCAGCAGTCTCGGAGACGGAGAGTTCACAGATACGCAGTATTTT. The chain has TRBV27 and TRBJ2-3; no definite D call. The CDR3 loop spans 16 amino acids. Trimming removed 5 bases from V and 2 bases from J, with 17 bases in between. The germline CDR1 and CDR2 sequences are MNHEY and SMNVEV (reference sequence).

The chain is built from TRBV12-3 or TRBV12-4 and TRBJ2-2; no definite D call. Trimming pared 8 bases from V and 5 bases from J, leaving 12 bases between. The CDR3 consists of 13 residues. The DNA for the CDR3 is TGTGCCAGCGAACCTTCGAGGACCGGGGAGCTGTTTTTT. Its protein is CASEPSRTGELFF.

The V gene is TRBV5-1, the J gene TRBJ2-3, with 9 bases matching TRBD2. V was pared by 0 bases and J by 5 bases, with 7 bases of the junction left unmatched. The germline V gene has CDR1 SGHRS and CDR2 YFSETQ. This CDR3 is built from 16 residues. As DNA, the CDR3 is TGCGCCAGCAGCTTGGCTTCTAGCGGGGCTGGAGATACGCAGTATTTT. Translated: CASSLASSGAGDTQYF.

The genes are TRBV29-1 and TRBJ2-7, with 9 bases that match TRBD1. Per the germline V gene, CDR1 is SQVTM and CDR2 is ANQGSEA. Trimming removed 3 bases from V and 4 bases from J; junction bases left unmatched: 7. This CDR3 comprises 14 residues. The CDR3 here is CSVDGDREPYEQYF. In nucleotides, the CDR3 is TGCAGCGTTGACGGGGACAGGGAGCCTTACGAGCAGTACTTC.

The chain carries TRBV12-5 and TRBJ1-4; no clear D. V was cut by 3 bases and J by 8 bases, with 4 bases left in between. In germline, CDR1 is LGHNT, CDR2 FRNRAP. The CDR3 runs to 11 residues. CDR3 in amino acids: CASGFSEKLFF. The CDR3 bases are TGTGCTAGTGGTTTTAGCGAAAAACTGTTTTTT.

In this sample, this clone turned up a few times. The gene calls are TRBV4-1 and TRBJ1-2, with 8 bases aligning to TRBD1. Germline V gene data show CDR1 as MGHRA and CDR2 as YSYEKL. Losses at the gene ends were 4 bases for V and 4 bases for J; bases not matched to a gene: 2. The CDR3 is made up of 13 amino acids. This chain's CDR3 is CASSPTGGYGYTF. The CDR3 nucleotides read TGCGCCAGCAGCCCTACAGGGGGCTATGGCTACACCTTC.

This CDR3 reads CASSPARQGKYNEQFF. The CDR3 nucleotides are TGCGCCAGCAGCCCAGCTCGGCAGGGAAAGTACAATGAGCAGTTCTTC. The chain joins TRBV4-1 to TRBJ2-1, with a tentative D call TRBD1 (5 bases). From germline, CDR1 is MGHRA and CDR2 YSYEKL. This CDR3 contains 16 residues. Trimming removed 4 bases at V and 4 bases at J, with 17 bases between.

The V call is TRBV3-1 (or the pseudogene TRBV3-2), the J call TRBJ1-2; D is perhaps TRBD1 (5 bases). The V gene lost 0 bases and the J gene lost 6 bases, with 11 bases spanning the gap. This CDR3 is 14 amino acids long. Germline assignment: CDR1 LGHDT and CDR2 YNNKEL (reference sequence). The DNA of the CDR3 is TGTGCCAGCAGCCAAGATGGCAGGGTCCATGGCTACACCTTC. It is translated as CASSQDGRVHGYTF.

The chain couples TRBV6-5 to TRBJ1-1; D perhaps matches TRBD1 (6 bases). The V end lost 5 bases, the J end lost 6 bases, and 10 bases lay between the germline ends. The CDR3 length is 12 residues. In germline, CDR1 is MNHEY, CDR2 SVGAGI. The CDR3 reads CASSNRQAEAFF. In DNA form, the CDR3 reads TGTGCCAGCAGTAACAGACAGGCTGAAGCTTTCTTT.

The chain combines TRBV2 with TRBJ2-5, with 7 positions matching TRBD1. CDR1 and CDR2 from the germline V gene are SNHLY and FYNNEI. The CDR3 spans 13 residues. V was clipped by 8 bases and J by 1 base; unmatched bases: 4. CDR3 loop: CASEGTAQETQYF. Here the CDR3 DNA reads TGTGCCAGCGAGGGGACAGCCCAAGAGACCCAGTACTTC.

V gene TRBV5-1 combines with J gene TRBJ1-1; D is uncertain. Trimming removed 4 bases at V and 2 bases at J, with 9 bases between. The germline V gene encodes CDR1 SGHRS and CDR2 YFSETQ. CDR3 length equals 13 residues. The CDR3 loop is CASSMTGNTEAFF. Here the CDR3 DNA reads TGCGCCAGCAGCATGACTGGTAACACTGAAGCTTTCTTT.

A single count supports this clone. The V and J genes are TRBV5-6 and TRBJ2-5; a weak D match, TRBD1 (6 bases). There are 15 residues in the CDR3. V lost 5 bases to trimming and J lost 0 bases, with 14 bases between them. Germline lookup yields CDR1 SGHDT and CDR2 YYEEEE. In DNA form, the CDR3 reads TGTGCCAGCAGTAGAAGACAGGCGAACCAAGAGACCCAGTACTTC. It is translated as CASSRRQANQETQYF. Using reference TRBV5-6 and TRBJ2-5 for the parts outside the CDR3, the full variable domain is DAGVTQSPTHLIKTRGQQVTLRCSPKSGHDTVSWYQQALGQGPQFIFQYYEEEERQRGNFPDRFSGHQFPNYSSELNVNALLLGDSALYLCASSRRQANQETQYFGPGTRLLVL.